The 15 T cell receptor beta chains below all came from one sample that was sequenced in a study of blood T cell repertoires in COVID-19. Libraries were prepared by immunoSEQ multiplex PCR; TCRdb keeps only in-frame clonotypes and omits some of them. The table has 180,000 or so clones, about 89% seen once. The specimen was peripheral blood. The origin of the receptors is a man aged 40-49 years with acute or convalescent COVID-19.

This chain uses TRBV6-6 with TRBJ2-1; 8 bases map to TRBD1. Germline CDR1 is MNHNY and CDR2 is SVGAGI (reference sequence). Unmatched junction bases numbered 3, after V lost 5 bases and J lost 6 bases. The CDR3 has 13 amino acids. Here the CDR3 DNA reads TGTGCCAGCAGTCCTGACAGGGGCAATGAGCAGTTCTTC. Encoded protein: CASSPDRGNEQFF.

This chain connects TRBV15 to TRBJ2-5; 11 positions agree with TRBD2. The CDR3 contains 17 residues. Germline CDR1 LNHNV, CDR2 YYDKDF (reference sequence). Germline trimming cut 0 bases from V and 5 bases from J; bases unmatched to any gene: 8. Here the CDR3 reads CATSRELAGGPGETQYF. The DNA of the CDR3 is TGTGCCACCAGCAGAGAATTAGCGGGGGGGCCGGGGGAGACCCAGTACTTC.

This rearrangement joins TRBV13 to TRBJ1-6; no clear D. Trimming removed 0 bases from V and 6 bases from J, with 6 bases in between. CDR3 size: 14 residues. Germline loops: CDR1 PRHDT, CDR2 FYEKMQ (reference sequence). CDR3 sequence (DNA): TGTGCCAGCAGCTTAGGACAGACTAATTCACCCCTCCACTTT. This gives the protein CASSLGQTNSPLHF.

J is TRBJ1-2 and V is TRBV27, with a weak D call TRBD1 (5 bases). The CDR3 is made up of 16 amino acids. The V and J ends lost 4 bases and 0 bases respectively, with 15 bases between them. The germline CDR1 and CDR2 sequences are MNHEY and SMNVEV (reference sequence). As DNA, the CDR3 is TGTGCCAGCAGTTCCGGGGGAAGTGCGACTAACTATGGCTACACCTTC. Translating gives CASSSGGSATNYGYTF.

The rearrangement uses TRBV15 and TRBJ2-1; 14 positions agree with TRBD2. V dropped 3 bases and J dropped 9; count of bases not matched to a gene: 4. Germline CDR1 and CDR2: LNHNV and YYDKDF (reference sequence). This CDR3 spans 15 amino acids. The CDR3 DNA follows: TGTGCCACCAGCAGGACTAGCGGGGGGGTCAGTGAGCAGTTCTTC. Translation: CATSRTSGGVSEQFF. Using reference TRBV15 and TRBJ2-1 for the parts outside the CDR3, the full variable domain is DAMVIQNPRYQVTQFGKPVTLSCSQTLNHNVMYWYQQKSSQAPKLLFHYYDKDFNNEADTPDNFQSRRPNTSFCFLDIRSPGLGDTAMYLCATSRTSGGVSEQFFGPGTRLTVL.

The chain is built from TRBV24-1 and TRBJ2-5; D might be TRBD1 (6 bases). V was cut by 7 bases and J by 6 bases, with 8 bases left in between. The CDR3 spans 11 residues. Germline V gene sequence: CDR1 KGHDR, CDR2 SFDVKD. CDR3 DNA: TGTGCCACCAGCAGGGGTCAGACCCAGTACTTC. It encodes CATSRGQTQYF.

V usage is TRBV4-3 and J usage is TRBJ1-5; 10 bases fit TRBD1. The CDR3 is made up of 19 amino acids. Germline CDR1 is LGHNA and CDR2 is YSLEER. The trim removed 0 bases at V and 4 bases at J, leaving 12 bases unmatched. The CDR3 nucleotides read TGCGCCAGCAGCCAAGAATCGGGACAGGGGATTGGGTGGAATCAGCCCCAGCATTTT. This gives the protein CASSQESGQGIGWNQPQHF.

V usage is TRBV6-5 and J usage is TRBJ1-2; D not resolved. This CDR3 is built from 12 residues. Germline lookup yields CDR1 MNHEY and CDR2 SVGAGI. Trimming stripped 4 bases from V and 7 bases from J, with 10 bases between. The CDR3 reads CASSSYPGGYTF. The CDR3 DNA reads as TGTGCCAGCAGTTCCTACCCGGGTGGCTACACCTTC.

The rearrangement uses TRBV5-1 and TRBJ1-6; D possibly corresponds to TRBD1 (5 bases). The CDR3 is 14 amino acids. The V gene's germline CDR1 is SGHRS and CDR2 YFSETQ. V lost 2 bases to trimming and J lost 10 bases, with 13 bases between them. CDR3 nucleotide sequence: TGCGCCAGCAGCTTTCAGGGATTTCTCTCACCCCTCCACTTT. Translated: CASSFQGFLSPLHF.

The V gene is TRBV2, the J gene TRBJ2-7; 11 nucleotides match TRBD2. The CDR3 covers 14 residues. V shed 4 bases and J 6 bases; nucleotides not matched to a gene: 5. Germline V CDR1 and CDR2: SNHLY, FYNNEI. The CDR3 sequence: CASSALAGGLEQYF. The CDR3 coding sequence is TGTGCCAGCAGTGCCCTAGCGGGGGGTCTCGAGCAGTACTTC.

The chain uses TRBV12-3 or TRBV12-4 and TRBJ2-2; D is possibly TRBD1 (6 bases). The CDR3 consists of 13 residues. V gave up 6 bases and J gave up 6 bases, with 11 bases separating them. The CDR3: CASSKQGPGELFF. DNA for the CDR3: TGTGCCAGCAGCAAACAGGGACCCGGGGAGCTGTTTTTT.

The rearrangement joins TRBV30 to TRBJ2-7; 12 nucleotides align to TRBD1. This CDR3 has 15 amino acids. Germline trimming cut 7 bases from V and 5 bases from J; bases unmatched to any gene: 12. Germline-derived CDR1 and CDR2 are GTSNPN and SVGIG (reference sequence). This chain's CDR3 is CAFNYGTGGVNEQYF. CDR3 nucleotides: TGTGCCTTCAACTACGGGACAGGGGGCGTAAACGAGCAGTACTTC.

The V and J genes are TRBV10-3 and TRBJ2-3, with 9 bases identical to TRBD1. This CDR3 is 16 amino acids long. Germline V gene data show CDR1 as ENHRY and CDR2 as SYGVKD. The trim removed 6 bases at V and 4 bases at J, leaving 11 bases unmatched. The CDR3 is CAISVVGQGRSDTQYF. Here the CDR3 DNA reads TGTGCCATCAGCGTCGTCGGACAGGGGCGGTCAGATACGCAGTATTTT.

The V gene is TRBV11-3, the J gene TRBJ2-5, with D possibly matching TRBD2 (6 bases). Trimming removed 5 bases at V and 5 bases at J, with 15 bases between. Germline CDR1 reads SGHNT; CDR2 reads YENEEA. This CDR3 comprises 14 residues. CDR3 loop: CASSLGLAGETQYF. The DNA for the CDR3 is TGTGCCAGCAGCCTGGGTCTTGCGGGGGAGACCCAGTACTTC.

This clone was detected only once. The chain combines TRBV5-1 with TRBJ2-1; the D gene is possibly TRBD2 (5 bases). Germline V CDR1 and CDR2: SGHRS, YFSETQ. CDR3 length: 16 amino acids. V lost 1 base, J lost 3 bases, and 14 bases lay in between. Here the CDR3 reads CASSLSPGDYYNEQFF. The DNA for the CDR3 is TGCGCCAGCAGCTTGTCCCCCGGGGATTACTACAATGAGCAGTTCTTC.